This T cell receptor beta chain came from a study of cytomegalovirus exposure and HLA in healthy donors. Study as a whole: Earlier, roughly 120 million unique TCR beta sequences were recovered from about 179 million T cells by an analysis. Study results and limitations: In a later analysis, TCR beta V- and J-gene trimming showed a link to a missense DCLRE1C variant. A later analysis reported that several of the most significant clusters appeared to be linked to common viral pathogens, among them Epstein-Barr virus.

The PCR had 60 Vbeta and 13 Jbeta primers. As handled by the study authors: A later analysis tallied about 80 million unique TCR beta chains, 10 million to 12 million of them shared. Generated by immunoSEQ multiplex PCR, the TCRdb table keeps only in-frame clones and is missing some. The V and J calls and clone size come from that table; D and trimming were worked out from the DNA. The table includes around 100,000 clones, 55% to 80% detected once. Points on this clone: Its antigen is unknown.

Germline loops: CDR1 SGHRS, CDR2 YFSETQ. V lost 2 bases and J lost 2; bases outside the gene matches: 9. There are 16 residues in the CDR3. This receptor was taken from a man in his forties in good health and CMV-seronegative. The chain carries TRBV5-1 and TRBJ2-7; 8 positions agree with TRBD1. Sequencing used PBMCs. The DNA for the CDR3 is TGCGCCAGCAGCTTCGGACCCGTGGGACAGGCCTACGAGCAGTACTTC. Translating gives CASSFGPVGQAYEQYF.